Listed below are T cell receptor beta chains from one sample, sequenced in a study of early T cells in non-severe SARS-CoV-2 infection. TCRdb used MiXCR to reprocess the 5' RACE reads, holding one entry per CDR3 protein. The table has 50,000 to 80,000 distinct CDR3 sequences, approximately 8.8% seen once. The sequencing here drew on whole blood, taken at baseline. All receptors come from an adult who was a healthcare worker with PCR-confirmed SARS-CoV-2 infection or an uninfected control (not recorded which). The CDR3 runs from the conserved cysteine through the conserved F or W. A D gene is named only where the DNA matches it firmly. Size values are once, few and many counts, or a class for expanded clones, and some rows have none.

d_gene	v_gene	j_gene	abundance	CDR3nt	CDR3aa
TRBD1	TRBV12-3/TRBV12-4	TRBJ2-2	NA	TGTGCCAGCAGTCCACAGGGGACCGGGGAGCTGTTTTTT	CASSPQGTGELFF
NA	TRBV2	TRBJ1-1	NA	TGCGCCAGCAGTGAATCTCCCTGGAACACTGAAGCTTTCTTT	CASSESPWNTEAFF
NA	TRBV29-1	TRBJ1-1	NA	TGCAGCGTTGCCGGGGGCCGCGACTCTGAAGCTTTCTTT	CSVAGGRDSEAFF
TRBD1	TRBV23-1	TRBJ2-7	NA	TGCGCCAGCCGAAACCGGGACAGGACCTACTACGAGCAGTACTTC	CASRNRDRTYYEQYF
TRBD1	TRBV3-1	TRBJ1-6	NA	TGTGCCAGCAGCCAAGAAGGACAGGGGGCATCCTATAATTCACCCCTCCACTTT	CASSQEGQGASYNSPLHF
TRBD1	TRBV20-1	TRBJ2-7	many	TGCAGTGCCTTTCGACAGGGTATCACCTACGAGCAGTACTTC	CSAFRQGITYEQYF
NA	TRBV27	TRBJ2-7	few	TGTGCCAGCCGCCGGCTGGGGTCCTACGAGCAGTACTTC	CASRRLGSYEQYF
NA	TRBV7-9	TRBJ1-2	NA	TGTGGCGTGTGGGGGTCGCACTATGGCTACACCTTC	CGVWGSHYGYTF
NA	TRBV11-2	TRBJ2-3	NA	TGTGCCAGCAGCTTAGGACTCCTACACACAGATACGCAGTATTTT	CASSLGLLHTDTQYF
TRBD2	TRBV9	TRBJ2-1	NA	TGTGCCAGCAGCGTGGGACTAGCGTACAATGAGCAGTTCTTC	CASSVGLAYNEQFF
NA	TRBV7-6	TRBJ2-5	many	TGTGCCAGCAGCTCTCGTCGAGAGACCCAGTACTTC	CASSSRRETQYF
NA	TRBV12-5	TRBJ2-5	few	TGTGCTAGTGGTCTCTCCGCAGGGGGGGAGACCCAGTACTTC	CASGLSAGGETQYF
TRBD2	TRBV5-1	TRBJ2-5	few	TGCGCCAGCAGCTTGGTCGGGACTAGAGATGAGACCCAGTACTTC	CASSLVGTRDETQYF
NA	TRBV20-1	TRBJ2-1	many	TGCAGTGCTATCCGAGAGCGGGTCTACAATGAGCAGTTCTTC	CSAIRERVYNEQFF
NA	TRBV9	TRBJ2-7	NA	TGTGCCAGCAGCCCCGGGGCTAGCGCTGCCTACGAGCAGTACTTC	CASSPGASAAYEQYF
NA	TRBV10-3	TRBJ2-6	few	TGTGCCATCAGTGAGTCGCACTCTGGGGCCAACGTCCTGACTTTC	CAISESHSGANVLTF
NA	TRBV20-1	TRBJ2-1	few	TGCAGTGCTTCAGTTAGCAGAACCGCTTACAATGAGCAGTTCTTC	CSASVSRTAYNEQFF
NA	TRBV18	TRBJ1-1	few	TGTGCCAGCTCACCAGGGGTCAAAGTCCTCACTGAAGCTTTCTTT	CASSPGVKVLTEAFF
TRBD1	TRBV20-1	TRBJ2-2	NA	TGCAGTGCCGGGACAGTCACCGGGGAGCTGTTTTTT	CSAGTVTGELFF
TRBD1	TRBV6-1	TRBJ2-4	NA	TGTGCCAGCAGTGAGGGACAGGGGAGGAACATTCAGTACTTC	CASSEGQGRNIQYF
TRBD2	TRBV6-5	TRBJ2-3	few	TGTGCCAGCAGCTTCAGCGGGGTTAGCACAGATACGCAGTATTTT	CASSFSGVSTDTQYF
TRBD1	TRBV14	TRBJ1-2	NA	TGTGCCAGCAGCCAAGTTCCATGGGACAGGGGCTTTAACTATGGCTACACCTTC	CASSQVPWDRGFNYGYTF
NA	TRBV7-3	TRBJ2-1	many	TGTGCCAGCAGCACCCAGGGTGAGCAGTTCTTC	CASSTQGEQFF
NA	TRBV7-2	TRBJ2-1	NA	TGTGCCAGCAGCTTAGGGGCAGGACACAATGAGCAGTTCTTC	CASSLGAGHNEQFF
NA	TRBV10-3	TRBJ2-7	few	TGTGCCATCAGAACCCGGGACTCAGGGGACTACGAGCAGTACTTC	CAIRTRDSGDYEQYF
TRBD1	TRBV12-3/TRBV12-4	TRBJ1-1	many	TGTGCCAGCAGCTCTACAGGGGGGATGAACACTGAAGCTTTCTTT	CASSSTGGMNTEAFF
TRBD1	TRBV25-1	TRBJ2-2	NA	TGTGCCAGCAGTGCAGGGACAGGGAACGCCGGGGAGCTGTTTTTT	CASSAGTGNAGELFF
TRBD1	TRBV7-9	TRBJ1-1	NA	TGTGCCAGCAGCTTCCGGGACAGCATGAACACTGAAGCTTTCTTT	CASSFRDSMNTEAFF
NA	TRBV5-1	TRBJ2-1	NA	TGCGCCAGCAGCTTGGTACTAGGCCCCACAGGCAATGAGCAGTTCTTC	CASSLVLGPTGNEQFF
TRBD2	TRBV15	TRBJ2-1	NA	TGTGCCACCAGTCCCGGGAGGGCCCCCTACAATGAGCAGTTCTTC	CATSPGRAPYNEQFF
TRBD1	TRBV24-1	TRBJ1-2	many	TGTGCCACCAGTGAGGCGGACAGGGACGATGGCTACACCTTC	CATSEADRDDGYTF
NA	TRBV12-3/TRBV12-4	TRBJ1-3	many	TGTGGGGGGGGGACTGGAAACACCATATATTTT	CGGGTGNTIYF
TRBD2	TRBV7-2	TRBJ2-7	NA	TGTGCCAGCAGCTTAGTGATGCGGGGGGACGAGCAGTACTTC	CASSLVMRGDEQYF
TRBD1	TRBV3-1	TRBJ2-7	NA	TGTGCCAGCACCGACAGGGGGAAAGGCTACGAGCAGTACTTC	CASTDRGKGYEQYF
NA	TRBV7-3	TRBJ2-3	few	TGTGCCAGCAGCTTAATGGACTTACGAGGAGATACGCAGTATTTT	CASSLMDLRGDTQYF
TRBD2	TRBV7-2	TRBJ2-7	few	TGTGCCAGCAGCTTAGACCCTAGCGGGAGGGCCGAGCAGTACTTC	CASSLDPSGRAEQYF
NA	TRBV18	TRBJ2-7	few	TGTGCCAGCTCACAGGGGCGGAGCTCCTACGAGCAGTACTTC	CASSQGRSSYEQYF
TRBD2	TRBV14	TRBJ2-3	NA	TGTGCCAGCAGCTTAAGACTAGCGGTTAGCACAGATACGCAGTATTTT	CASSLRLAVSTDTQYF
NA	TRBV5-4	TRBJ2-3	NA	TGTGCCAGCAGCTTGGATAGCGGAAGTACGCAGTATTTT	CASSLDSGSTQYF
NA	TRBV7-2	TRBJ1-6	few	TGTGCCAGCAGCTTAGAGGTGAGGGGTTCTGGACCCCTCCATTTT	CASSLEVRGSGPLHF
NA	TRBV5-1	TRBJ2-3	few	TGCGCCAGCGGAGAGGGAAATACGCAGTATTTT	CASGEGNTQYF
NA	TRBV20-1	TRBJ1-2	few	TGCAGTGCCCTAGAGGAGGAGGGTGGCTATGGCTACACCTTC	CSALEEEGGYGYTF
NA	TRBV7-8	TRBJ2-3	NA	TGTGCCAGCAGCCCCCCGCAGGAGCGGCCCACAGATACGCAGTATTTT	CASSPPQERPTDTQYF
NA	TRBV5-1	TRBJ1-3	few	TGCGCCAGCAGCTGGGGGGCGAGCAATGCTGGAAACACCATATATTTT	CASSWGASNAGNTIYF
NA	TRBV28	TRBJ1-1	many	TGTGCCAGCAGTACCAGGGGAAGCACTGAAGCTTTCTTT	CASSTRGSTEAFF
TRBD1	TRBV12-5	TRBJ1-2	few	TGTGCTAGTGGCTTAAGCCGGGACAGCCAATCCTTC	CASGLSRDSQSF
NA	TRBV27	TRBJ1-1	many	TGTGCCAGCAGGGACGACATGGAGACTGAAGCTTTCTTT	CASRDDMETEAFF
TRBD2	TRBV24-1	TRBJ2-1	many	TGTGCCACCAGCCCAACAGGGTACGGGACTAGCGGGGGGAATGAGCAGTTCTTC	CATSPTGYGTSGGNEQFF
NA	TRBV11-2	TRBJ2-4	NA	TGTGCCAGCAGCTTGGAGCTAGGGGACATTCAGTACTTC	CASSLELGDIQYF
NA	TRBV7-3	TRBJ2-3	many	TGTGCCAGCAGTGAGGGGGGACGTGTCGCAGATACGCAGTATTTT	CASSEGGRVADTQYF
TRBD2	TRBV5-1	TRBJ2-1	few	TGCGCCAGCAGCAGGACTAGCGCCACCTACAATGAGCAGTTCTTC	CASSRTSATYNEQFF